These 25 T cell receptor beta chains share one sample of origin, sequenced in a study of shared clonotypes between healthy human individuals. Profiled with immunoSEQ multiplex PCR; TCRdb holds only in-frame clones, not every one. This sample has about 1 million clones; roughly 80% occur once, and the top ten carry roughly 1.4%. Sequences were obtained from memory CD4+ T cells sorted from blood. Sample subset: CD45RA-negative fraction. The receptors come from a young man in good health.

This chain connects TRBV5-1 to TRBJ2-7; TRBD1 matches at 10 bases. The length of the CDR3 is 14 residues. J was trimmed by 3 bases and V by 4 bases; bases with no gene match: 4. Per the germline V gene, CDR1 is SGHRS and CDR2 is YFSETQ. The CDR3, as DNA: TGCGCCAGCAGCGAAGGACAGGGGGTCTACGAGCAGTACTTC. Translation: CASSEGQGVYEQYF. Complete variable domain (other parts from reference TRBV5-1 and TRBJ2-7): KAGVTQTPRYLIKTRGQQVTLSCSPISGHRSVSWYQQTPGQGLQFLFEYFSETQRNKGNFPGRFSGRQFSNSRSEMNVSTLELGDSALYLCASSEGQGVYEQYFGPGTRLTVT.

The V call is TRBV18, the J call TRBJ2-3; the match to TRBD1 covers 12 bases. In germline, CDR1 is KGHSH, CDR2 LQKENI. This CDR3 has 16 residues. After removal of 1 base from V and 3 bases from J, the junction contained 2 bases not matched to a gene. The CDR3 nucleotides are TGTGCCAGCTCACCACGGGACAGGGGGCCAACAGATACGCAGTATTTT. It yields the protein CASSPRDRGPTDTQYF.

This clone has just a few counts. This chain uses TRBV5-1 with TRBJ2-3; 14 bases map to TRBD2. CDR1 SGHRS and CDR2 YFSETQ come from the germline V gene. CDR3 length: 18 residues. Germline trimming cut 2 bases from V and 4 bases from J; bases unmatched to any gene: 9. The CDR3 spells CASSLQPQGLAGADTQYF. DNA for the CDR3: TGCGCCAGCAGCTTACAGCCACAGGGACTAGCGGGAGCAGATACGCAGTATTTT.

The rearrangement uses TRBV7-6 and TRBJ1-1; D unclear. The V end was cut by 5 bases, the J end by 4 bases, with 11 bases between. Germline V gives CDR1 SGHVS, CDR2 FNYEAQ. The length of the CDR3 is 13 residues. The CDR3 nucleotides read TGTGCCAGCAGCATGATGGACGGCACTGAAGCTTTCTTT. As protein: CASSMMDGTEAFF.

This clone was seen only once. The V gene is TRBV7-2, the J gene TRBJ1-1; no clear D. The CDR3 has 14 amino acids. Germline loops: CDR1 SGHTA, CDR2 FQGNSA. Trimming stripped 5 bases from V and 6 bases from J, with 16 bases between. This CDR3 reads CASSLSLGIPEAFF. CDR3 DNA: TGTGCCAGCAGCCTTAGTTTAGGGATTCCTGAAGCTTTCTTT.

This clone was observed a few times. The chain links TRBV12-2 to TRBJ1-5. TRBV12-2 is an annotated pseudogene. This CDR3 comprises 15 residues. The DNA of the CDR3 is TGTGCAAGTCCCACCTGCGGGTTCAGCAATCAGCCCCAGCATTTT. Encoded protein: CASPTCGFSNQPQHF.

The CDR3 DNA reads TGTGCCAGCAGCCGCTTCTACGAGCAGTACTTC. Translated: CASSRFYEQYF. The chain uses TRBV5-4 and TRBJ2-7; D remains unclear. Per germline, CDR1 SGHNT and CDR2 YYREEE (reference sequence). This CDR3 is 11 amino acids long. V dropped 4 bases and J dropped 3 bases, with 5 bases sitting between them.

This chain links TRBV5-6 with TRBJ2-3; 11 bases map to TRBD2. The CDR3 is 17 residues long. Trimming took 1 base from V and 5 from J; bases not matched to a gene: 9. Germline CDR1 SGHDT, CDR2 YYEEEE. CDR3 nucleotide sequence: TGTGCCAGCAGCTTGAGAATAGCGGGGGGGCCGGTAGATACGCAGTATTTT. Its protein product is CASSLRIAGGPVDTQYF.

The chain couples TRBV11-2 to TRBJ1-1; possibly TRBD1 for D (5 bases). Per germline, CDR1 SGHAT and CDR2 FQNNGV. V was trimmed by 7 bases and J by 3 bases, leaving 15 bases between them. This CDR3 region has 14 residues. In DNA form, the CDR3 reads TGTGCCAGCACCCTCAGGGCGGCGGACACTGAAGCTTTCTTT. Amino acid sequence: CASTLRAADTEAFF. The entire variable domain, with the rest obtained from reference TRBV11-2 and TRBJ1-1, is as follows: EAGVAQSPRYKIIEKRQSVAFWCNPISGHATLYWYQQILGQGPKLLIQFQNNGVVDDSQLPKDRFSAERLKGVDSTLKIQPAKLEDSAVYLCASTLRAADTEAFFGQGTRLTVV.

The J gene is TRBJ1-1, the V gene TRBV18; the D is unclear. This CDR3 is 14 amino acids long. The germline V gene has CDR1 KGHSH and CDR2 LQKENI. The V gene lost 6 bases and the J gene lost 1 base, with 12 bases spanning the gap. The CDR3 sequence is CASSHTEGNTEAFF. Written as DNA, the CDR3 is TGTGCCAGCTCTCATACGGAGGGGAACACTGAAGCTTTCTTT.

Written as DNA, the CDR3 is TGTGCCAGCAGCGTCGGGACAGGGGGCCTATCCTACGAGCAGTACTTC. Translation gives CASSVGTGGLSYEQYF. The gene calls are TRBV5-6 and TRBJ2-7, with 12 bases lining up with TRBD1. The V segment lost 4 bases and the J segment 1 base; nucleotides outside the gene matches: 6. The V gene's germline CDR1 is SGHDT and CDR2 YYEEEE. This CDR3 spans 16 amino acids.

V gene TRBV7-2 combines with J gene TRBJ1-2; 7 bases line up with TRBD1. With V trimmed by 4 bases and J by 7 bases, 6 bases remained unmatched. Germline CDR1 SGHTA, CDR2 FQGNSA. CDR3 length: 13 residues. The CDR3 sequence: CASSSPGQLGYTF. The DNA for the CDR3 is TGTGCCAGCAGCTCCCCGGGACAGCTTGGCTACACCTTC.

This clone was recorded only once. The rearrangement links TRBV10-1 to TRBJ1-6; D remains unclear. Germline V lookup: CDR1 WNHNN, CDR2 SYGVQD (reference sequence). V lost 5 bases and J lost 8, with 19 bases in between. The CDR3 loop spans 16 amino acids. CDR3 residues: CASSTGNPSTHSPLHF. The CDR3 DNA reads TGCGCCAGCAGTACCGGGAACCCTTCCACCCATTCACCCCTCCACTTT.

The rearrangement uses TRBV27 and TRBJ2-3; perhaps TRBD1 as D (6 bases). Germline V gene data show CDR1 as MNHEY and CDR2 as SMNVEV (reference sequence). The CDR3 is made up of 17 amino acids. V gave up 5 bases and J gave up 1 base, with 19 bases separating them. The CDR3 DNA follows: TGTGCCAGCAGTCTAGGACAGCTCGTGGACGGCACAGATACGCAGTATTTT. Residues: CASSLGQLVDGTDTQYF.

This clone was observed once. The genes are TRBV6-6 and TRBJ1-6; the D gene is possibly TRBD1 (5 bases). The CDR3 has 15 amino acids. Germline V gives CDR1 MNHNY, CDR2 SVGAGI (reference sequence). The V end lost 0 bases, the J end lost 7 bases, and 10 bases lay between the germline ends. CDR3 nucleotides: TGTGCCAGCAGTTACTCCGCGGGGGTGAATTCACCCCTCCACTTT. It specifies CASSYSAGVNSPLHF.

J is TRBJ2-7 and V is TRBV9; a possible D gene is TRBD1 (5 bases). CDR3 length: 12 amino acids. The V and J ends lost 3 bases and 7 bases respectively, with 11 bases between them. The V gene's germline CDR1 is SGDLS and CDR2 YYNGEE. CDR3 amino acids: CASSEPSGEQYF. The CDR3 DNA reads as TGTGCCAGCAGCGAGCCCTCAGGGGAGCAGTACTTC. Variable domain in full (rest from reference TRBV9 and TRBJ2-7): DSGVTQTPKHLITATGQRVTLRCSPRSGDLSVYWYQQSLDQGLQFLIQYYNGEERAKGNILERFSAQQFPDLHSELNLSSLELGDSALYFCASSEPSGEQYFGPGTRLTVT.

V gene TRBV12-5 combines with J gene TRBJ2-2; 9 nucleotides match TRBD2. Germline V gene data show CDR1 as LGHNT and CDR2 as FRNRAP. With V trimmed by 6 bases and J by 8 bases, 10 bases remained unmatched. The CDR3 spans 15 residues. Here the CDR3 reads CASGRYSGRGGELFF. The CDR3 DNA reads TGTGCTAGTGGCCGATATAGCGGGAGAGGGGGGGAGCTGTTTTTT.

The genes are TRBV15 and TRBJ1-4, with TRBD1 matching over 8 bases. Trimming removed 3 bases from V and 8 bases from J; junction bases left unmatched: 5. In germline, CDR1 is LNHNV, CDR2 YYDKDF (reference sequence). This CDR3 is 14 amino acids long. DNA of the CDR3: TGTGCCACCAGCAGGGACAGGGTGGGGGAAAAACTGTTTTTT. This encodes CATSRDRVGEKLFF.

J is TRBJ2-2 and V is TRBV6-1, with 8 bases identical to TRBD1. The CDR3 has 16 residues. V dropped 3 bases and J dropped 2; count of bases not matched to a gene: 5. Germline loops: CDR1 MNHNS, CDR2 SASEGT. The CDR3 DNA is TGTGCCAGCAGTGAGACAGGGGCCGATAACACCGGGGAGCTGTTTTTT. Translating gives CASSETGADNTGELFF.

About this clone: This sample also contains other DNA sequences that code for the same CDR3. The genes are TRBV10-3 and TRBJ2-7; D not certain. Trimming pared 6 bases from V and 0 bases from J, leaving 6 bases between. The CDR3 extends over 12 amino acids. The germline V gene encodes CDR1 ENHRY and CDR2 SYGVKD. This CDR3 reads CAIRSSSYEQYF. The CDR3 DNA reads TGTGCCATCAGGTCAAGCTCCTACGAGCAGTACTTC.

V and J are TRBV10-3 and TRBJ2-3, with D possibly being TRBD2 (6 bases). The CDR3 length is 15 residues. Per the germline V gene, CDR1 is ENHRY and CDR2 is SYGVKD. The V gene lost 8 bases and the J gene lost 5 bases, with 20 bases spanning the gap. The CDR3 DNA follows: TGTGCCATCGGAGGGGCGGTGGGCCGAGGAGATACGCAGTATTTT. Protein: CAIGGAVGRGDTQYF.

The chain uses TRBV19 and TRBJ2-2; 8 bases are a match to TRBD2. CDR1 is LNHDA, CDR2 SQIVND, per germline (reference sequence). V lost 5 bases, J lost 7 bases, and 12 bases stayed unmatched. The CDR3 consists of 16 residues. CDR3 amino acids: CASSSRLAGKVGELFF. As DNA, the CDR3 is TGTGCCAGTAGTTCCCGGTTAGCGGGAAAGGTCGGGGAGCTGTTTTTT.

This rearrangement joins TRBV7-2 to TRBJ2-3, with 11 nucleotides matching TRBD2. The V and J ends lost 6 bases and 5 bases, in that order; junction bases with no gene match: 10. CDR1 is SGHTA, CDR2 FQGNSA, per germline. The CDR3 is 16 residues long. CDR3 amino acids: CASRSTSGSAGDTQYF. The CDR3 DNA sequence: TGTGCCAGCAGGTCCACTAGCGGGAGTGCAGGAGATACGCAGTATTTT.

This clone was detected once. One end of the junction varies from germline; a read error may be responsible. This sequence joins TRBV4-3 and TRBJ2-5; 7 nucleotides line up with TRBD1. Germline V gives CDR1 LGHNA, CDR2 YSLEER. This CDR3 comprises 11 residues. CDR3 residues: CASSLTGQPNF. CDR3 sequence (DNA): TGCGCCAGCAGCCTCACGGGACAGCCTAACTTC.

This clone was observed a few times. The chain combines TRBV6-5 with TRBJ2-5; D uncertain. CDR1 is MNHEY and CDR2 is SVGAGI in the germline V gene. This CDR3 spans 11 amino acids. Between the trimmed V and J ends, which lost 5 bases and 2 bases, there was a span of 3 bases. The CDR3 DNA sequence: TGTGCCAGCAGTGTGCAAGAGACCCAGTACTTC. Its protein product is CASSVQETQYF.